This TCR beta chain was documented in a study of control samples from healthy donors and cancer patients. Germline-derived CDR1 and CDR2 are MDHEN and SYDVKM. Trimming removed 2 bases at V and 8 bases at J, with 13 bases between. CDR3 length: 15 amino acids. Clones were sequenced by immunoSEQ multiplex PCR, and TCRdb holds only the in-frame ones, with some missing. Among 150,000 or so clones listed, roughly 88% were seen once. V usage is TRBV28 and J usage is TRBJ1-6; possibly TRBD1 for D (6 bases). Sequencing input: blood. This TCR derives from a man younger than 35 in good health. CDR3 residues: CASSLGPGDDSPLHF. CDR3 DNA: TGTGCCAGCAGTTTAGGCCCAGGGGATGATTCACCCCTCCACTTT.